These T cell receptor beta chains were read from a single sample in a study of T cell changes during pregnancy in multiple sclerosis. Using immunoSEQ multiplex PCR, the repertoire was profiled, and TCRdb retains in-frame clones only, with some absent. The sample yields 65,000 to 85,000 clones, 94% seen once. Sequences were derived from CD4+ T cells from peripheral blood mononuclear cells, sampled after pregnancy. These TCRs come from a female donor with multiple sclerosis, enrolled in a pregnancy study. Both conserved end residues are part of each CDR3. D genes are given only for firm matches. Expanded clones are given a class, and other clones once, few, many or no size at all.

V gene: TRBV28
J gene: TRBJ1-5
D gene: TRBD1
clone size: -
CDR3 DNA: TGTGCCAGCAGTTTATACGGACAGGGTAGCCAGCCCCAGCATTTT
CDR3 protein: CASSLYGQGSQPQHF

V gene: TRBV19
J gene: TRBJ2-1
D gene: TRBD2
clone size: -
CDR3 DNA: TGTGCCAGTAGTATTGGGGGGACTAGCGGGACAAAGCAGTTCTTC
CDR3 protein: CASSIGGTSGTKQFF

V gene: TRBV4-1
J gene: TRBJ2-1
D gene: TRBD2
clone size: -
CDR3 DNA: TGCGCCAGCAGCCACGCAACTCGGGGACTAGCGGGCCACAATGAGCAGTTCTTC
CDR3 protein: CASSHATRGLAGHNEQFF

V gene: TRBV28
J gene: TRBJ1-5
D gene: TRBD1
clone size: -
CDR3 DNA: TGTGCCAGCAGCACCCATATTGGGACAGGGGGTCAGCCCCAGCATTTT
CDR3 protein: CASSTHIGTGGQPQHF

V gene: TRBV11-2
J gene: TRBJ2-7
D gene: TRBD2
clone size: -
CDR3 DNA: TGTGCCAGCAGCTTGGGACTAGTTTCCGACGAGCAGTACTTC
CDR3 protein: CASSLGLVSDEQYF

V gene: TRBV7-9
J gene: TRBJ2-1
D gene: -
clone size: -
CDR3 DNA: TGTGCCAGCAGCTTTGTGCTGGGGACAAGACGCAATGAGCAGTTCTTC
CDR3 protein: CASSFVLGTRRNEQFF

V gene: TRBV6-1
J gene: TRBJ1-1
D gene: -
clone size: -
CDR3 DNA: TGTGCCAGCAGTGCTGGCCACAACACTGAAGCTTTCTTT
CDR3 protein: CASSAGHNTEAFF

V gene: TRBV6-5
J gene: TRBJ2-5
D gene: TRBD1
clone size: -
CDR3 DNA: TGTGCCAGCAGTTACACGACAGGGAGCCAAGAGACCCAGTACTTC
CDR3 protein: CASSYTTGSQETQYF

V gene: TRBV30
J gene: TRBJ2-1
D gene: TRBD2
clone size: -
CDR3 DNA: TGTGCCTGGACACGAGCGGGACTAGCGGGACAAAAACAGTTCTTC
CDR3 protein: CAWTRAGLAGQKQFF

V gene: TRBV5-5
J gene: TRBJ2-5
D gene: -
clone size: -
CDR3 DNA: TGTGCCAGCAGCCCAACTAACCAAGAGACCCAGTACTTC
CDR3 protein: CASSPTNQETQYF

V gene: TRBV19
J gene: TRBJ2-3
D gene: TRBD2
clone size: -
CDR3 DNA: TGTGCCAGTAGTAAGTCGGGAGGGAGCACAGATACGCAGTATTTT
CDR3 protein: CASSKSGGSTDTQYF

V gene: TRBV4-1
J gene: TRBJ2-7
D gene: TRBD1
clone size: -
CDR3 DNA: TGCGCCAGCAGCCAGCGAGGGGGCAGAGAGCAGTACTTC
CDR3 protein: CASSQRGGREQYF

V gene: TRBV27
J gene: TRBJ2-2
D gene: TRBD2
clone size: -
CDR3 DNA: TGTGCCAGCAGTTTATTGCTAGCGGGAGACACCGGGGAGCTGTTTTTT
CDR3 protein: CASSLLLAGDTGELFF

V gene: TRBV14
J gene: TRBJ2-3
D gene: -
clone size: -
CDR3 DNA: TGTGCCAGCAGCCCTTCGGGGGATACGCAGTATTTT
CDR3 protein: CASSPSGDTQYF

V gene: TRBV29-1
J gene: TRBJ1-1
D gene: -
clone size: -
CDR3 DNA: TGCAGCGCATCAGGGGCCTCCACTGAAGCTTTCTTT
CDR3 protein: CSASGASTEAFF

V gene: TRBV5-4
J gene: TRBJ2-5
D gene: -
clone size: -
CDR3 DNA: TGTGCCAGCGGACTCCCTCAAGAGACCCAGTACTTC
CDR3 protein: CASGLPQETQYF

V gene: TRBV28
J gene: TRBJ1-1
D gene: -
clone size: -
CDR3 DNA: TGTGCCAGCAGTCTGCCGGGACACCCGACCGAAGCTTTCTTT
CDR3 protein: CASSLPGHPTEAFF

V gene: TRBV6-4
J gene: TRBJ2-1
D gene: -
clone size: -
CDR3 DNA: TGTGCCAGCAGTGAAACCGGGAGTGCTTACAATGAGCAGTTCTTC
CDR3 protein: CASSETGSAYNEQFF

V gene: TRBV27
J gene: TRBJ2-7
D gene: TRBD1
clone size: once
CDR3 DNA: TGTGCCAGCAGTTGGACAGGGGGTATCTCCTACGAGCAGTACTTC
CDR3 protein: CASSWTGGISYEQYF

V gene: TRBV11-2
J gene: TRBJ2-4
D gene: -
clone size: -
CDR3 DNA: TGTGCCAGCAGCTTAGCTGGAAGGAGTAACATTCAGTACTTC
CDR3 protein: CASSLAGRSNIQYF

V gene: TRBV19
J gene: TRBJ1-1
D gene: -
clone size: -
CDR3 DNA: TGTGCCAGTACAAAAATGAACACTGAAGCTTTCTTT
CDR3 protein: CASTKMNTEAFF

V gene: TRBV4-2
J gene: TRBJ2-7
D gene: -
clone size: once
CDR3 DNA: TGTGCCAGCAGCCAAGACCCACCCCGGAGCGGGCAGTACTTC
CDR3 protein: CASSQDPPRSGQYF

V gene: TRBV5-4
J gene: TRBJ2-7
D gene: TRBD1
clone size: -
CDR3 DNA: TGTGCCAGCAGCACGCCGGGACAGGGGAGCGGTGGGTTGTACTTC
CDR3 protein: CASSTPGQGSGGLYF

V gene: TRBV7-9
J gene: TRBJ2-4
D gene: -
clone size: once
CDR3 DNA: TGTGCCAGCAGCCCCGGGGGGCTAGCCAAAAACATTCAGTACTTC
CDR3 protein: CASSPGGLAKNIQYF

V gene: TRBV7-2
J gene: TRBJ2-7
D gene: TRBD2
clone size: -
CDR3 DNA: TGTGCCAGCAGCAAGCCGGGACTAGGTTACGTGGAGCAGTACTTC
CDR3 protein: CASSKPGLGYVEQYF

V gene: TRBV28
J gene: TRBJ1-1
D gene: TRBD1
clone size: -
CDR3 DNA: TGTGCCAGCAGTTCCGACGGACAGGTTACGTTCGCTTTCTTT
CDR3 protein: CASSSDGQVTFAFF

V gene: TRBV7-9
J gene: TRBJ2-5
D gene: TRBD1
clone size: -
CDR3 DNA: TGTGCCAGCAGCCCTAAATCCGGGACAGGGCCAGAGACCCAGTACTTC
CDR3 protein: CASSPKSGTGPETQYF

V gene: TRBV4-1
J gene: TRBJ2-1
D gene: TRBD2
clone size: -
CDR3 DNA: TGCGCCAGCAGCCAAGTCACTAGCGGGAGAATGAATGAGCAGTTCTTC
CDR3 protein: CASSQVTSGRMNEQFF

V gene: TRBV7-3
J gene: TRBJ2-1
D gene: -
clone size: -
CDR3 DNA: TGTGCCAGCAGCCAAGGGGTTGGGGGGAGCTCCTACAATGAGCAGTTCTTC
CDR3 protein: CASSQGVGGSSYNEQFF

V gene: TRBV14
J gene: TRBJ2-1
D gene: -
clone size: -
CDR3 DNA: TGTGCCAGCAGCCACTCTGATGAGCAGTTCTTC
CDR3 protein: CASSHSDEQFF

V gene: TRBV19
J gene: TRBJ2-7
D gene: TRBD1
clone size: -
CDR3 DNA: TGTGCCAGTAGTGTAGGACAGGCCTACGAGCAGTACTTC
CDR3 protein: CASSVGQAYEQYF

V gene: TRBV7-6
J gene: TRBJ2-1
D gene: TRBD2
clone size: -
CDR3 DNA: TGTGCCAGCAGCCCCGGTGGAGCGGGGAGAGAGGGTGAGCAGTTCTTC
CDR3 protein: CASSPGGAGREGEQFF

V gene: TRBV28
J gene: TRBJ1-2
D gene: -
clone size: -
CDR3 DNA: TGTGCCAGCAGTGTAAGGGGCTATGGCTACACCTTC
CDR3 protein: CASSVRGYGYTF

V gene: TRBV30
J gene: TRBJ2-3
D gene: TRBD2
clone size: -
CDR3 DNA: TGTGCCTGGACTCTAGCGGGAGGGCATACGCAGTATTTT
CDR3 protein: CAWTLAGGHTQYF

V gene: TRBV18
J gene: TRBJ1-2
D gene: TRBD1
clone size: -
CDR3 DNA: TGTGCCAGCTCACCCTATCCCACTACACCAGGGGGCTATGGCTACACCTTC
CDR3 protein: CASSPYPTTPGGYGYTF

V gene: TRBV21-1
J gene: TRBJ2-1
D gene: -
clone size: -
CDR3 DNA: TGTGCCAGCAGCAGGTGGACAGGGGGGACTAGCGGGGGGTACAATGAGCAGTTCTTC
CDR3 protein: CASSRWTGGTSGGYNEQFF

V gene: TRBV5-1
J gene: TRBJ2-7
D gene: TRBD1
clone size: -
CDR3 DNA: TGCGCCAGCAGCTTCCTTCGGGACAGGGAAACCCGGGAGCAGTACTTC
CDR3 protein: CASSFLRDRETREQYF

V gene: TRBV6-1
J gene: TRBJ2-7
D gene: -
clone size: -
CDR3 DNA: TGTGCCAGCGCCTTTGCAGGTGACGAGCAGTACTTC
CDR3 protein: CASAFAGDEQYF

V gene: TRBV5-1
J gene: TRBJ1-2
D gene: -
clone size: -
CDR3 DNA: TGCGCCAGCAGCTTGGAATGGGGCGCCGACTATGGCTACACCTTC
CDR3 protein: CASSLEWGADYGYTF

V gene: TRBV4-1
J gene: TRBJ1-2
D gene: -
clone size: -
CDR3 DNA: TGCGCCAGCAGCCAAGCGGAGGGCCGCAACTATGGCTACACCTTC
CDR3 protein: CASSQAEGRNYGYTF

V gene: TRBV7-9
J gene: TRBJ2-5
D gene: TRBD2
clone size: -
CDR3 DNA: TGTGCCAGCAGCTTACGCGGAGCGGGAAAGACCCAGTACTTC
CDR3 protein: CASSLRGAGKTQYF

V gene: TRBV28
J gene: TRBJ1-2
D gene: TRBD1
clone size: -
CDR3 DNA: TGTGCCAGCAGTTTACCCGGACAGGGGTTCGGGAGTGGCGGCTACACCTTC
CDR3 protein: CASSLPGQGFGSGGYTF

V gene: TRBV28
J gene: TRBJ1-2
D gene: TRBD1
clone size: -
CDR3 DNA: TGTGCCAGCAGTCCCAGGGGGATTAGCTATGGCTACACCTTC
CDR3 protein: CASSPRGISYGYTF

V gene: TRBV19
J gene: TRBJ2-2
D gene: -
clone size: -
CDR3 DNA: TGTGCCAGTAGAGGCTTAGGGGACACCGGGGAGCTGTTTTTT
CDR3 protein: CASRGLGDTGELFF

V gene: TRBV29-1
J gene: TRBJ1-4
D gene: -
clone size: -
CDR3 DNA: TGCAGCGCCCGACGGGGGGGAACTAATGAAAAACTGTTTTTT
CDR3 protein: CSARRGGTNEKLFF

V gene: TRBV19
J gene: TRBJ2-2
D gene: TRBD2
clone size: -
CDR3 DNA: TGTGCCAGTACCCCTAGCGGGAATCCCGGGGAGCTGTTTTTT
CDR3 protein: CASTPSGNPGELFF

V gene: TRBV5-8
J gene: TRBJ1-1
D gene: -
clone size: -
CDR3 DNA: TGTGCCAGCAGCTTCGGGGGGAACACTGAAGCTTTCTTT
CDR3 protein: CASSFGGNTEAFF

V gene: TRBV5-6
J gene: TRBJ2-5
D gene: TRBD1
clone size: -
CDR3 DNA: TGTGCCAGCAGCCTGGGACAGCCGTACCAAGAGACCCAGTACTTC
CDR3 protein: CASSLGQPYQETQYF

V gene: TRBV5-4
J gene: TRBJ2-1
D gene: -
clone size: once
CDR3 DNA: TGTGCCAGCAGCTCCCCGCGGGAAGGCTCCTACAATGAGCAGTTCTTC
CDR3 protein: CASSSPREGSYNEQFF

V gene: TRBV6-1
J gene: TRBJ2-1
D gene: TRBD1
clone size: -
CDR3 DNA: TGTGCCAGCAGCCGGACAGGGAGACATGACAATGAGCAGTTCTTC
CDR3 protein: CASSRTGRHDNEQFF

V gene: TRBV5-1
J gene: TRBJ2-2
D gene: -
clone size: -
CDR3 DNA: TGCGCCAGCAGCTTGCGGGATTCAGAGACCGGGGAGCTGTTTTTT
CDR3 protein: CASSLRDSETGELFF

V gene: TRBV27
J gene: TRBJ1-1
D gene: TRBD1
clone size: -
CDR3 DNA: TGTGCCAGCAGCCTAGACAGGGTACCCCAAGGGACTGAAGCTTTCTTT
CDR3 protein: CASSLDRVPQGTEAFF

V gene: TRBV5-1
J gene: TRBJ2-5
D gene: TRBD2
clone size: -
CDR3 DNA: TGCGCCAGTAGCAATGGACTAGCCCAAGAGACCCAGTACTTC
CDR3 protein: CASSNGLAQETQYF

V gene: TRBV7-9
J gene: TRBJ2-5
D gene: TRBD2
clone size: once
CDR3 DNA: TGTGCCAGCAGCTTAGGTCGGACTAGCGGAGAAGAGACCCAGTACTTC
CDR3 protein: CASSLGRTSGEETQYF

V gene: TRBV5-4
J gene: TRBJ2-1
D gene: TRBD2
clone size: -
CDR3 DNA: TGTGCCAGCAGCCCGGGTACTGGAGCGGGAGGGCTGTTAAATGAGCAGTTCTTC
CDR3 protein: CASSPGTGAGGLLNEQFF

V gene: TRBV15
J gene: TRBJ1-3
D gene: -
clone size: -
CDR3 DNA: TGTGCCACCAGCAGAGGCCAGGCCATATATTTT
CDR3 protein: CATSRGQAIYF